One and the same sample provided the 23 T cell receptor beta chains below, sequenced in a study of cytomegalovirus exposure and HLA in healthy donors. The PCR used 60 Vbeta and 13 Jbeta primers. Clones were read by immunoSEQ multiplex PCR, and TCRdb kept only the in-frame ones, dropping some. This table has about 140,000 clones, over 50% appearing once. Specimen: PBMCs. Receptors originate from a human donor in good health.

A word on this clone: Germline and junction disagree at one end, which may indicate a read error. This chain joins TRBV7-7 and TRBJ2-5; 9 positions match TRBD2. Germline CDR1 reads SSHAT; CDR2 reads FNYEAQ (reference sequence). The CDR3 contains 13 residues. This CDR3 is CASSLSGRETQYF. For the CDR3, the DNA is TGTGCTAGCAGCTTAAGCGGGAGGGAGACCCAGTACTTC.

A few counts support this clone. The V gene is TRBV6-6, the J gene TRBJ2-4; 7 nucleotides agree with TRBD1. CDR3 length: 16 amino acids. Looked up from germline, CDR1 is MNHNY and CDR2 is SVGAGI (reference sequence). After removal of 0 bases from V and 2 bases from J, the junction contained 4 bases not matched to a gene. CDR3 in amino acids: CASSYSPQGTKNIQYF. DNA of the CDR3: TGTGCCAGCAGTTACTCCCCACAGGGGACCAAAAACATTCAGTACTTC.

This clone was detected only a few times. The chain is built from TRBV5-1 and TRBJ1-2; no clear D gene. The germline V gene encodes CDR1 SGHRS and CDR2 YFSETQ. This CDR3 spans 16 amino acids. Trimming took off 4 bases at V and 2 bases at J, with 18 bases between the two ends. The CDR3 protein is CASSQRRSGGNYGYTF. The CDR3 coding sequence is TGCGCCAGCAGCCAAAGGAGGTCAGGCGGGAACTATGGCTACACCTTC.

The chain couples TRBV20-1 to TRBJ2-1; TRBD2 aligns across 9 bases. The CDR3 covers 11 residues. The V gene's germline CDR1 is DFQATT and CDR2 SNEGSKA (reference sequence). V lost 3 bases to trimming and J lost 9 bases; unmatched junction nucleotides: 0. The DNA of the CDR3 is TGCAGTGCTAGTAGCGGGGGTGAGCAGTTCTTC. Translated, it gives CSASSGGEQFF.

In DNA form, the CDR3 reads TGTGCCAGTGGCCACCAGGGTTACGAGCAGTACTTC. Translated: CASGHQGYEQYF. The rearrangement uses TRBV19 and TRBJ2-7, with a possible D match to TRBD1 (5 bases). CDR3 length: 12 amino acids. Per the germline V gene, CDR1 is LNHDA and CDR2 is SQIVND (reference sequence). Trimming cost V 8 bases and J 4 bases, with 12 bases left between them.

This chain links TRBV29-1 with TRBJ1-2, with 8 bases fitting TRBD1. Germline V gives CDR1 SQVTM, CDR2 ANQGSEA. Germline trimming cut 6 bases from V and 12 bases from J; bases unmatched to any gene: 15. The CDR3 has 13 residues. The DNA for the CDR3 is TGCAGCGTAGCTGACAGGGGCCTCCTAGGCGACACCTTC. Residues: CSVADRGLLGDTF.

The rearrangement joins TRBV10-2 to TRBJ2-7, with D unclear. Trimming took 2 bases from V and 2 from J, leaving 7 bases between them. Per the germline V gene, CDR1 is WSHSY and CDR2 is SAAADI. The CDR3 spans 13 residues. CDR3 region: CASSEDWAYEQYF. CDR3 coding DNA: TGCGCCAGCAGTGAGGACTGGGCCTACGAGCAGTACTTC.

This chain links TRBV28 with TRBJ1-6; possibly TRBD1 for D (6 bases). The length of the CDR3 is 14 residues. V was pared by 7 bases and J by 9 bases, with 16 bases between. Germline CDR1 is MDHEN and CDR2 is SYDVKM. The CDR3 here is CASTPGTMSSPLHF. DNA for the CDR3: TGTGCCAGCACCCCCGGGACAATGAGTTCACCCCTCCACTTT.

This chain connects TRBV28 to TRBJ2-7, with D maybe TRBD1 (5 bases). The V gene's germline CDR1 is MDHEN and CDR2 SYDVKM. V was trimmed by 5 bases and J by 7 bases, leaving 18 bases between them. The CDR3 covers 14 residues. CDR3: CASSLHQGLGEQYF. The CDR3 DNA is TGTGCCAGCAGTCTTCACCAGGGTTTGGGGGAGCAGTACTTC.

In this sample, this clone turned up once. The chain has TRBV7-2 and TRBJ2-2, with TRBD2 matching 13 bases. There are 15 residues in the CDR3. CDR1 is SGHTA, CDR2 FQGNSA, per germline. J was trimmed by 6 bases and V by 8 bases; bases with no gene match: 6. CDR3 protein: CASSWTSGSPGELFF. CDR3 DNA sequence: TGTGCCAGCTCGTGGACTAGCGGGAGTCCCGGGGAGCTGTTTTTT. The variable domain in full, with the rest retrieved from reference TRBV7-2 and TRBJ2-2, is GAGVSQSPSNKVTEKGKDVELRCDPISGHTALYWYRQSLGQGLEFLIYFQGNSAPDKSGLPSDRFSAERTGGSVSTLTIQRTQQEDSAVYLCASSWTSGSPGELFFGEGSRLTVL.

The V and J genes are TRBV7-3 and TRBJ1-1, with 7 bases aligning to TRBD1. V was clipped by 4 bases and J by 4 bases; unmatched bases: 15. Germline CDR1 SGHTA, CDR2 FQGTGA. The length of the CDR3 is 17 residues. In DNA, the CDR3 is TGTGCCAGCAGCTCCCAGGGGGGTAGGCAATTGGGCACTGAAGCTTTCTTT. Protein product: CASSSQGGRQLGTEAFF.

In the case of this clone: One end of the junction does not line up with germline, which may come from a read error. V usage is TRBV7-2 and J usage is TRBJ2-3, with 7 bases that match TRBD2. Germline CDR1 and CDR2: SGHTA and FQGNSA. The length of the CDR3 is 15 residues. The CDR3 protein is CASRLAGHSTDTQYF. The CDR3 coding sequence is TGTGCCAGCAGGTTAGCGGGCCATAGCACAGATACGCAGTATTTT.

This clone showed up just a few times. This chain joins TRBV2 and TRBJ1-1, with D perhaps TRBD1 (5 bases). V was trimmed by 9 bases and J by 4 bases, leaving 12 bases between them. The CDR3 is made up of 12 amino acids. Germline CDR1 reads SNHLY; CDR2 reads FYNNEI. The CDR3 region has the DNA TGTGCCAGTAGGAGGGGAGGCACTGAAGCTTTCTTT. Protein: CASRRGGTEAFF.

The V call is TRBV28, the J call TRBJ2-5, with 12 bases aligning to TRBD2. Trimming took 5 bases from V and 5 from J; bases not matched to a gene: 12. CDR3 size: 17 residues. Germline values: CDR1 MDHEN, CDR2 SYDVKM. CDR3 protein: CASSPTETSGSAETQYF. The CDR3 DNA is TGTGCCAGCAGTCCTACTGAGACTAGCGGGAGTGCGGAGACCCAGTACTTC. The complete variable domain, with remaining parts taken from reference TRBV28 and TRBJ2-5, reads DVKVTQSSRYLVKRTGEKVFLECVQDMDHENMFWYRQDPGLGLRLIYFSYDVKMKEKGDIPEGYSVSREKKERFSLILESASTNQTSMYLCASSPTETSGSAETQYFGPGTRLLVL.

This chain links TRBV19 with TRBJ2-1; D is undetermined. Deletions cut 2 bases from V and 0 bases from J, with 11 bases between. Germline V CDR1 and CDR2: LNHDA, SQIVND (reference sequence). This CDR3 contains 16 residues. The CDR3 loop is CASSISEHDSYNEQFF. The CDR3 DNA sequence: TGTGCCAGTAGTATAAGCGAACACGACTCCTACAATGAGCAGTTCTTC.

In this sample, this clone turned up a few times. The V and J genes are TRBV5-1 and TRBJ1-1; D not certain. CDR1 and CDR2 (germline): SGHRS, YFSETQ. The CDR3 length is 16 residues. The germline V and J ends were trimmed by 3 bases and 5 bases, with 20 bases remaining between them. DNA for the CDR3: TGCGCCAGCAGCTCAAACGATTTAACGGGGATTACTGAAGCTTTCTTT. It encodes CASSSNDLTGITEAFF.

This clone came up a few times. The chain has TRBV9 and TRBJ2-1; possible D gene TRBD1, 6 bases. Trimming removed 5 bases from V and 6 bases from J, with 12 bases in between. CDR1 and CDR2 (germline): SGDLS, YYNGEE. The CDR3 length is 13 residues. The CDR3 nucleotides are TGTGCCAGCAGAGCGACAGGTTCCAATGAGCAGTTCTTC. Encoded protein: CASRATGSNEQFF.

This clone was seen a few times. The CDR3 is CATSRDPPDRGKRAYEQYF. The DNA for the CDR3 is TGTGCCACCAGCAGAGATCCTCCCGACAGGGGAAAGAGGGCCTACGAGCAGTACTTC. The chain joins TRBV15 to TRBJ2-7, with TRBD1 identical over 8 bases. V gave up 0 bases and J gave up 2 bases; unmatched junction bases: 15. The CDR3 runs 19 residues. Germline V gives CDR1 LNHNV, CDR2 YYDKDF (reference sequence).

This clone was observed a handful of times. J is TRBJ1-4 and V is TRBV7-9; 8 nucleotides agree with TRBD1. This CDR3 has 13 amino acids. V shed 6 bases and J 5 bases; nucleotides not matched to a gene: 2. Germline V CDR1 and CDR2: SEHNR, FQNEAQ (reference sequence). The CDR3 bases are TGTGCCAGCAGTTGGGACAGGAATGAAAAACTGTTTTTT. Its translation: CASSWDRNEKLFF.

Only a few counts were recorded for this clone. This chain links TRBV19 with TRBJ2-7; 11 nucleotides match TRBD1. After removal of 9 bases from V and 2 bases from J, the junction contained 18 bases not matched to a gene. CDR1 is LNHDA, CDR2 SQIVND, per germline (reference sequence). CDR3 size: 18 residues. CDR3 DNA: TGTGCCAGCCGCCTTCGGCCCGGGACAGGGGGTGATCCCTACGAGCAGTACTTC. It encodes CASRLRPGTGGDPYEQYF.

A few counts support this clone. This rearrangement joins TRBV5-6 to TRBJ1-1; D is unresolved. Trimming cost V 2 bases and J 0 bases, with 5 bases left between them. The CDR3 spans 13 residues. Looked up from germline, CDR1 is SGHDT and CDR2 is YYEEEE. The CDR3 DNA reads TGTGCCAGCAGCTTAACAGTGAACACTGAAGCTTTCTTT. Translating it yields CASSLTVNTEAFF.

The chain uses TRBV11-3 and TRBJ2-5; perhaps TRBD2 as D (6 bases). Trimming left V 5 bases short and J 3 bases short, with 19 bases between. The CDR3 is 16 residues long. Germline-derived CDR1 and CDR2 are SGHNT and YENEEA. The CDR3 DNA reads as TGTGCCAGCAGCCAACGTGGTAGCGGAGGGGAAGAGACCCAGTACTTC. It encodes CASSQRGSGGEETQYF.

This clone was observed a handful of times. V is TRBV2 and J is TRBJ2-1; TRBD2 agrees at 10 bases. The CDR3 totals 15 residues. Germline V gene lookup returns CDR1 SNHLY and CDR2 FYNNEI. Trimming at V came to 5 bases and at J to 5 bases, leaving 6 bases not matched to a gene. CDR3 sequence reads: CASSPPLAGNNEQFF. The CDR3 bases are TGTGCCAGCAGTCCTCCACTAGCGGGGAACAATGAGCAGTTCTTC.